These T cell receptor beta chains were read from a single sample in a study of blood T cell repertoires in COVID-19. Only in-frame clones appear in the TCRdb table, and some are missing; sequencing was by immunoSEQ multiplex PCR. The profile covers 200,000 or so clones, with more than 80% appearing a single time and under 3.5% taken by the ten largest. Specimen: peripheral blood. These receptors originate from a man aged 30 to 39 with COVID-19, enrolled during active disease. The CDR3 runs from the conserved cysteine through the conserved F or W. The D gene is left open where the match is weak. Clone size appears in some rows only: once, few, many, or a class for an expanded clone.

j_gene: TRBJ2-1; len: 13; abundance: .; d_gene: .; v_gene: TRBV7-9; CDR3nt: TGTGCCAGCAGCCACGGACTTGACAATGAGCAGTTCTTC; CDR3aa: CASSHGLDNEQFF
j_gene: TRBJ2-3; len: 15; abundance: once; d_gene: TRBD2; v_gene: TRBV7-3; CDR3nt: TGTGCCAGCAGCTGGATAGCGGGGGCATCAGATACGCAGTATTTT; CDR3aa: CASSWIAGASDTQYF
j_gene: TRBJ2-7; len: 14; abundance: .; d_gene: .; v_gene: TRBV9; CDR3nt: TGTGCCAGCAGCGCCACAGGGGGGGGCTACGAGCAGTACTTC; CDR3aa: CASSATGGGYEQYF
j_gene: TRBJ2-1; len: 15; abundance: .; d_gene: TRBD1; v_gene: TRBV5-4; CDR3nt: TGTGCCAGCAGCTACACTCCCAGGGGGCCCAATGAGCAGTTCTTC; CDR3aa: CASSYTPRGPNEQFF
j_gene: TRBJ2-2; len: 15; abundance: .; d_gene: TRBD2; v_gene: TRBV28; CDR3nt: TGTGCCAGCACCGGGCGGGGGGCCTTCACCGGGGAGCTGTTTTTT; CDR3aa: CASTGRGAFTGELFF
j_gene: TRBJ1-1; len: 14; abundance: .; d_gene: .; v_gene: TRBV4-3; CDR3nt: TGCGCCAGCAGCCAGGGGACACTCAACACTGAAGCTTTCTTT; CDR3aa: CASSQGTLNTEAFF
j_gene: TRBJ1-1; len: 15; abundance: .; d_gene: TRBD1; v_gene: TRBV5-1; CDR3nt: TGCGCCAGCAGCTTGGCTACAGGGGTAAACACTGAAGCTTTCTTT; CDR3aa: CASSLATGVNTEAFF
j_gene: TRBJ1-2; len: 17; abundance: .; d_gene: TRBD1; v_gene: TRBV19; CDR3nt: TGTGCCAGCGGATTAGGAGGGGACAGGGGCGAGTACTATGGCTACACCTTC; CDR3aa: CASGLGGDRGEYYGYTF
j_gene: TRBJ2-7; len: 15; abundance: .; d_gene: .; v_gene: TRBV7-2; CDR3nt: TGTGCCAGCAGCACAGTAGGCGGGCTCTCCTACGAGCAGTACTTC; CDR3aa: CASSTVGGLSYEQYF
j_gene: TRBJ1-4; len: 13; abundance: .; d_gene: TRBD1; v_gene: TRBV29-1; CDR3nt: TGCAGCGTTGAGACAGGGTCAAGTGAAAAACTGTTTTTT; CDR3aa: CSVETGSSEKLFF
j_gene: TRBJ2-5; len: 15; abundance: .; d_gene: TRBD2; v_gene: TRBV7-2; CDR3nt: TGTGCCAGCAGCTTACTGGGGGAGGGGCAAGAGACCCAGTACTTC; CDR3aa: CASSLLGEGQETQYF
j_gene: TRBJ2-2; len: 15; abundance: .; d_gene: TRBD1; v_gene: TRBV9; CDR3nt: TGTGCCAGCAGCGCCCGGACAGGGCACACCGGGGAGCTGTTTTTT; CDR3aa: CASSARTGHTGELFF
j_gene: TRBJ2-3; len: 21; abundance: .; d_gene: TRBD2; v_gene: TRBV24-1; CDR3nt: TGTGCCACCAGTGGAGGACTCCACCCGACTAGCGGGAGAGGTGTGACAGATACGCAGTATTTT; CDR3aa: CATSGGLHPTSGRGVTDTQYF
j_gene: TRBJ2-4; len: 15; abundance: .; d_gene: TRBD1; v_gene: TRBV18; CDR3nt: TGTGCCAGCTCGCCTAGGACAGGGGAGGAAAACATTCAGTACTTC; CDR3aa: CASSPRTGEENIQYF
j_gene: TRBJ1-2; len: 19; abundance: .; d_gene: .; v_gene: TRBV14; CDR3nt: TGTGCCAGCAGCCCCGTGGTAGGGCGACAGGACTTCACGGGCTATGGCTACACCTTC; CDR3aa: CASSPVVGRQDFTGYGYTF
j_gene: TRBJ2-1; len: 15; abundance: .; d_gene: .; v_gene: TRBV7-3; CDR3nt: TGTGCCAGCAGCTTTGACTCGAGCTCCTACAATGAGCAGTTCTTC; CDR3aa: CASSFDSSSYNEQFF
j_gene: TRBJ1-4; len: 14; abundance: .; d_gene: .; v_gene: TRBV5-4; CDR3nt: TGTGCCAGCAGCTCCGGGACAACTAATGAAAAACTGTTTTTT; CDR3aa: CASSSGTTNEKLFF
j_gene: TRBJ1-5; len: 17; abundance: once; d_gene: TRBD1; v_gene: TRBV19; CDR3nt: TGTGCCAGTAGTCTGGGACGTGGACAGGGAGCAAATCAGCCCCAGCATTTT; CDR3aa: CASSLGRGQGANQPQHF
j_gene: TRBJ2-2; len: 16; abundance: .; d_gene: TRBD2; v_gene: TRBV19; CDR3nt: TGTGCCAGTAGTATAGTAATGGCGGGGGGGCCCGGGGAGCTGTTTTTT; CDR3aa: CASSIVMAGGPGELFF
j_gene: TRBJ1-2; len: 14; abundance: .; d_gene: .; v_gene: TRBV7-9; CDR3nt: TGTGCCAGCACGACTATGGGTCCGAACTATGGCTACACCTTC; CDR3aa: CASTTMGPNYGYTF